These 2 T cell receptor beta chains came from one sample sequenced in a study of T cell responses to AZD1222 COVID-19 vaccine. Assay used: immunoSEQ multiplex PCR; TCRdb lists only in-frame clones, some missing. The profile shows around 110,000 clones, roughly 88% of them singletons. This specimen was peripheral blood, taken on day 0 of AZD1222 vaccination. These receptors originate from an adult in good health.

The CDR3 is CASSLSPGQHYEQYF. Written as DNA, the CDR3 is TGTGCCAGCAGCCTTTCCCCGGGACAGCACTACGAGCAGTACTTC. The chain has TRBV9 and TRBJ2-7; 7 bases line up with TRBD1. V trimming: 4 bases; J trimming: 3 bases; junction bases outside the gene matches: 10. The CDR3 has 15 residues. CDR1 and CDR2 (germline): SGDLS, YYNGEE.

V gene TRBV7-9 combines with J gene TRBJ2-3; D is ambiguous. The CDR3 is 11 residues long. Trimming removed 9 bases from V and 5 bases from J, with 9 bases in between. Germline CDR1 is SEHNR and CDR2 is FQNEAQ (reference sequence). Here the CDR3 reads CASSRGDTQYF. CDR3 DNA sequence: TGTGCCAGTTCAAGAGGAGATACGCAGTATTTT.